The rows below give T cell receptor beta chains drawn from one sample of a study of blood T cell repertoires in COVID-19. Repertoires were generated with immunoSEQ multiplex PCR, while TCRdb's copy carries only in-frame clones and drops some. The table includes about 210,000 clones, roughly four fifths detected once. Specimen: peripheral blood. The receptors here all came from a woman aged 50 to 65 with active or convalescent COVID-19. The CDR3 runs from the conserved cysteine through the conserved F or W. A D gene is named only where the DNA matches it firmly. Clone size is not always given. Where it is, it says once, few, many or a class for expanded clones.

clone_size j_call v_call d_call cdr3_nt cdr3_aa
NA TRBJ1-6 TRBV27 NA TGTGCCAGCAGATTCCGGGGTAATAATTCACCCCTCCACTTT CASRFRGNNSPLHF
once TRBJ2-3 TRBV3-1/TRBV3-2 NA TGTGCCAGCAGCCAAGTTGGCGGGGCTAGCACAGATACGCAGTATTTT CASSQVGGASTDTQYF
NA TRBJ1-6 TRBV5-1 NA TGCGCCAGCAGCTTGGAACCAGGGCATGACTCACCCCTCCACTTT CASSLEPGHDSPLHF
NA TRBJ2-3 TRBV6-1 NA TGTGCCAGCAGTGGTATCTTTTTGGACAGACCCCAGGATACGCAGTATTTT CASSGIFLDRPQDTQYF
NA TRBJ2-7 TRBV19 NA TGTGCCAGTAGTGACTTCTACGAGCAGTACTTC CASSDFYEQYF
NA TRBJ1-4 TRBV7-6 NA TGTGCCAGCAGCCCGAGCGAGGGAAGGAAACTGTTTTTT CASSPSEGRKLFF
NA TRBJ1-5 TRBV15 TRBD1 TGTGCCACCAGCAGGACGGACAGGGATCCCAATCAGCCCCAGCATTTT CATSRTDRDPNQPQHF
NA TRBJ1-2 TRBV19 TRBD1 TGTGCCAGTAGCCAACCGCAGGGGGCGGCTGGGGGCTACACCTTC CASSQPQGAAGGYTF
NA TRBJ1-1 TRBV11-2 NA TGTGCCAGCAGCCCCGGCACTGAAGCTTTCTTT CASSPGTEAFF
NA TRBJ1-2 TRBV2 NA TGTGCCAGCAGTGATTTAAGTGGTGGGACTTTGTATGGCTACACCTTC CASSDLSGGTLYGYTF
NA TRBJ1-5 TRBV3-1/TRBV3-2 NA TGTGCCAGCAGCCACAGGGTTAGCAATCAGCCCCAGCATTTT CASSHRVSNQPQHF
NA TRBJ1-4 TRBV19 NA TGTGCCAGTAGTATCCTCTCCTTACAGGGCCCCACGACAAAACTGTTTTTT CASSILSLQGPTTKLFF
NA TRBJ1-2 TRBV6-5 NA TGTGCCAGCAGTTCTAGGTTCTATGGCTACACCTTC CASSSRFYGYTF
NA TRBJ1-3 TRBV10-3 TRBD1 TGTGCCATATCCCCCGGGACAGGGGCGGATGGAAACACCATATATTTT CAISPGTGADGNTIYF
NA TRBJ2-2 TRBV7-6 TRBD1 TGTGCCAGCAGCTTAGCTAACAGGGGGAACACCGGGGAGCTGTTTTTT CASSLANRGNTGELFF
NA TRBJ1-1 TRBV5-1 NA TGCGCCAGCAGCCCTACTCAAGGCAGAGCGGCTGAAGCTTTCTTT CASSPTQGRAAEAFF
NA TRBJ2-5 TRBV9 NA TGTGCCAGCAGCGTGGCGGGAGAGACCCAGTACTTC CASSVAGETQYF
NA TRBJ2-4 TRBV25-1 NA TGTGCCAGCAGTGACTATCAACTAGCCAAAAACATTCAGTACTTC CASSDYQLAKNIQYF
NA TRBJ2-4 TRBV24-1 TRBD2 TGTGCCACCAGTGATCCTACTAGCGGGGGGGCCCCAAACATTCAGTACTTC CATSDPTSGGAPNIQYF
NA TRBJ1-1 TRBV6-5 NA TGTGCCAGCAGTTACTCGAACACCCCTAGGGAGGCTTTCTTT CASSYSNTPREAFF
NA TRBJ2-5 TRBV9 TRBD2 TGTGCCAGCAGCGTAGCAGACGGGGGGGTAAGAGAGACCCAGTACTTC CASSVADGGVRETQYF
NA TRBJ2-2 TRBV3-1/TRBV3-2 NA TGTGCCAGCAGCCAAGAGAGGCCCAAGGTCACCGGGGAGCTGTTTTTT CASSQERPKVTGELFF
NA TRBJ2-7 TRBV30 NA TGTGCCTGGAGTACATCGACTAGTAGGCACGAGCAGTACTTC CAWSTSTSRHEQYF
NA TRBJ1-1 TRBV11-2 NA TGTGCCAGCAGCTTAGACAGGGTAATTGCTGAAGCTTTCTTT CASSLDRVIAEAFF
NA TRBJ2-7 TRBV11-2 TRBD2 TGTGCCAGCAGCTTAGGGACTAGCGGTACCTACGAGCAGTACTTC CASSLGTSGTYEQYF
NA TRBJ2-3 TRBV5-4 TRBD2 TGTGCCAGCAGCTTGCAGCGGGGGGTTAGCACAGATACGCAGTATTTT CASSLQRGVSTDTQYF
NA TRBJ1-2 TRBV7-2 TRBD1 TGTGCCAGCAGCGCACAGGGGAGAGGCTACACCTTC CASSAQGRGYTF
NA TRBJ1-2 TRBV30 NA TGTGCCTGGAGCGTCCCGACAACTAGATGGTATGGCTACACCTTC CAWSVPTTRWYGYTF
NA TRBJ2-6 TRBV5-4 TRBD2 TGTGCCAGCAGCATAGGACTAGCGGGAGTTACCAACGTCCTGACTTTC CASSIGLAGVTNVLTF
NA TRBJ2-1 TRBV7-8 NA TGTGCCAGCAGCGTACGTCCCCAGGAGGAGGATGAGCAGTTCTTC CASSVRPQEEDEQFF
NA TRBJ1-4 TRBV15 NA TGTGCCACCAGCAGAATTCTAACGGCAACTAATGAAAAACTGTTTTTT CATSRILTATNEKLFF
once TRBJ2-2 TRBV27 NA TGTGCCAGCAGTCCCTCCCCGGTAGCGGCGAACACCGGGGAGCTGTTTTTT CASSPSPVAANTGELFF
NA TRBJ2-2 TRBV18 NA TGTGCCAGCTCACCGCAGGGACAGAACACCGGGGAGCTGTTTTTT CASSPQGQNTGELFF
NA TRBJ1-4 TRBV6-6 TRBD1 TGTGCCAGCAGCCGAACAGGGGGCGTGGGTAATGAAAAACTGTTTTTT CASSRTGGVGNEKLFF
NA TRBJ2-1 TRBV9 NA TGTGCCAGCAGCGCCTATAACAATGAGCAGTTCTTC CASSAYNNEQFF
NA TRBJ2-1 TRBV27 TRBD2 TGTGCCAGCAGTTCGGCTAGCGGGTTAGTTATCCATGAGCAGTTCTTC CASSSASGLVIHEQFF
once TRBJ2-1 TRBV5-6 NA TGTGCCAGCAGCTTGATGAGTTACGAGCAGTTCTTC CASSLMSYEQFF
NA TRBJ1-3 TRBV28 NA TGTGCCAGCAGCGTGAACCTTGGGGGGGCTGGAAACACCATATATTTT CASSVNLGGAGNTIYF
NA TRBJ2-1 TRBV5-4 NA TGTGCCAGCAGCTTGGGTAACAGGGCAGACAATGAGCAGTTCTTC CASSLGNRADNEQFF
NA TRBJ1-1 TRBV4-1 NA TGCGCCAGCAGCCCCCGGTCCTCGCCCATGAACACTGAAGCTTTCTTT CASSPRSSPMNTEAFF
NA TRBJ1-1 TRBV18 NA TGTGCCAGCTCAACGGACAGGAACACTGAAGCTTTCTTT CASSTDRNTEAFF
NA TRBJ1-2 TRBV28 TRBD1 TGTGCCAGCAGTTTCCCTTGGGAGACAGGGAACTATGGCTACACCTTC CASSFPWETGNYGYTF
NA TRBJ1-5 TRBV19 NA TGTGCCAGTACAAACAGGGCCCCCAATCAGCCCCAGCATTTT CASTNRAPNQPQHF
NA TRBJ2-1 TRBV6-5 NA TGTGCCAGCAGACAGGGAAATGAGCAGTTCTTC CASRQGNEQFF
NA TRBJ2-2 TRBV5-1 TRBD2 TGCGCCAGCAGCTTGGCCGGGAGGGCCGGGGAGCTGTTTTTT CASSLAGRAGELFF
few TRBJ1-5 TRBV28 NA TGTGCCAGCAGTTCCCTAAGGATTGCCCAGGGTCAGCCCCAGCATTTT CASSSLRIAQGQPQHF
many TRBJ1-2 TRBV2 NA TGTGCCAGCACCAAAGGGGACCCGGGGGAGGGGTATGGCTACACCTTC CASTKGDPGEGYGYTF
NA TRBJ2-1 TRBV6-5 NA TGTGCCAGCAGTTGGGCCAGGGGTCTTGACAATGAGCAGTTCTTC CASSWARGLDNEQFF
NA TRBJ1-5 TRBV19 TRBD1 TGTGCCGTCGCCGCCCGGGACAGTTACAATCAGCCCCAGCATTTT CAVAARDSYNQPQHF
NA TRBJ1-2 TRBV6-5 NA TGTGCCAGCAACCCGACAGTTGCCTATGGCTACACCTTC CASNPTVAYGYTF
NA TRBJ1-4 TRBV28 NA TGTGCCAGCTCCACGGGGTATAGTGAAAAACTGTTTTTT CASSTGYSEKLFF
few TRBJ1-3 TRBV7-6 TRBD1 TGTGCCAGCAGCTCCGGACAGGGGGCAGGCTCTGGAAACACCATATATTTT CASSSGQGAGSGNTIYF
medium-sized TRBJ2-7 TRBV24-1 NA TGTGCCACCGGGGGACTGAGGGTCTACGAGCAGTACTTC CATGGLRVYEQYF
NA TRBJ1-3 TRBV6-1 NA TGTGCCAGCAGTGAAAGACTAGATTCAGGAAACACCATATATTTT CASSERLDSGNTIYF
few TRBJ2-7 TRBV27 TRBD1 TGTGCCAGCAGTTTATCGGGGACAGGGGCCTACGAGCAGTACTTC CASSLSGTGAYEQYF